These 11 T cell receptor beta chains share one sample of origin, sequenced in a study of T-cell memory formation after mild COVID-19. One entry per CDR3 protein, called by TCRdb with MiXCR from the 5' RACE reads. The profile shows roughly 240,000 distinct CDR3 sequences, 15% of them singletons. Material for sequencing was PBMCs or a T cell subset sorted from them (not recorded which). The receptors stem from an adult woman who had mild COVID-19 (a few samples of this study predate the infection). Cell type and time point are not known.

V usage is TRBV29-1 and J usage is TRBJ2-1; D assignment may be TRBD1 or TRBD2 (8 bases each). The CDR3 is made up of 16 amino acids. Germline V lookup: CDR1 SQVTM, CDR2 ANQGSEA. The V end was cut by 5 bases, the J end by 7 bases, with 24 bases between. The CDR3 reads CSVRGGRQGRLNEQFF. CDR3 bases: TGCAGCGTTCGGGGGGGGAGACAGGGGCGGTTGAATGAGCAGTTCTTC.

The gene calls are TRBV5-5 and TRBJ1-5; 8 nucleotides match TRBD1. J lost 7 bases, V lost 0 bases, and 6 bases had no gene match. This CDR3 has 15 residues. Germline CDR1 reads SGHKS; CDR2 reads YYEKEE (reference sequence). The CDR3 nucleotides are TGTGCCAGCAGCTTGGTGGTGACAGGGGCGCAGCCCCAGCATTTT. Its translation: CASSLVVTGAQPQHF. Full variable domain (outside the CDR3, taken from reference TRBV5-5 and TRBJ1-5): DAGVTQSPTHLIKTRGQQVTLRCSPISGHKSVSWYQQVLGQGPQFIFQYYEKEERGRGNFPDRFSARQFPNYSSELNVNALLLGDSALYLCASSLVVTGAQPQHFGDGTRLSIL.

This rearrangement joins TRBV5-1 to TRBJ2-3; 10 nucleotides line up with TRBD1. V dropped 1 base and J dropped 3; count of bases not matched to a gene: 2. Germline values: CDR1 SGHRS, CDR2 YFSETQ. CDR3 length equals 15 residues. The CDR3 loop is CASSLMGQGTDTQYF. CDR3 coding DNA: TGCGCCAGCAGCTTGATGGGACAGGGGACAGATACGCAGTATTTT.

This clonotype came up a few times. This chain links TRBV30 with TRBJ2-5, with 13 bases lining up with TRBD2. V shed 4 bases, J shed 5 bases, and the junction held 16 bases outside the gene matches. The germline V gene has CDR1 GTSNPN and CDR2 SVGIG (reference sequence). CDR3 length equals 18 residues. The CDR3 protein is CAWNRFWTSGSLGETQYF. The CDR3 DNA reads as TGTGCCTGGAACAGATTTTGGACTAGCGGGAGCCTCGGGGAGACCCAGTACTTC. The whole variable domain, filled in from reference TRBV30 and TRBJ2-5, reads SQTIHQWPATLVQPVGSPLSLECTVEGTSNPNLYWYRQAAGRGLQLLFYSVGIGQISSEVPQNLSASRPQDRQFILSSKKLLLSDSGFYLCAWNRFWTSGSLGETQYFGPGTRLLVL.

This chain joins TRBV5-1 and TRBJ2-1; 11 bases fit TRBD1. Germline CDR1 reads SGHRS; CDR2 reads YFSETQ. V lost 4 bases, J lost 9 bases, and 6 bases stayed unmatched. This CDR3 region has 14 residues. CDR3 protein: CASSPGQGEAEQFF. In DNA, the CDR3 is TGCGCCAGCAGCCCGGGACAGGGGGAGGCTGAGCAGTTCTTC.

V gene TRBV4-3 combines with J gene TRBJ2-5; 9 nucleotides match TRBD2. V dropped 0 bases and J dropped 4; count of bases not matched to a gene: 3. Per germline, CDR1 LGHNA and CDR2 YSLEER. The CDR3 totals 15 residues. This CDR3 is CASSQELTSGETQYF. The CDR3 DNA reads as TGCGCCAGCAGCCAAGAACTGACTAGCGGAGAGACCCAGTACTTC.

The rearrangement links TRBV4-3 to TRBJ2-7; D possibly corresponds to TRBD2 (7 bases). The CDR3 consists of 17 residues. Germline V gene data show CDR1 as LGHNA and CDR2 as YSLEER. Between the trimmed V and J ends, which lost 1 base and 1 base, there was a span of 17 bases. For the CDR3, the DNA is TGCGCCAGCAGCCAAGTAGGGGGGGCGACACTTTCCTACGAGCAGTACTTC. Its protein product is CASSQVGGATLSYEQYF.

CDR3 loop: CSVDRLADNEQFF. The CDR3, as DNA: TGCAGCGTTGATCGCCTAGCGGACAATGAGCAGTTCTTC. The chain is built from TRBV29-1 and TRBJ2-1, with TRBD2 matching over 7 bases. Germline lookup yields CDR1 SQVTM and CDR2 ANQGSEA. With 3 bases clipped from V and 5 bases from J, the junction kept 4 bases outside the gene matches. The CDR3 is made up of 13 amino acids.

The CDR3 here is CASRAGTYSYEQYF. The CDR3 nucleotides read TGCGCCAGCAGAGCCGGGACTTACTCCTACGAGCAGTACTTC. V usage is TRBV5-1 and J usage is TRBJ2-7; the D gene is possibly TRBD2 (6 bases). This CDR3 region has 14 residues. The germline gives CDR1 SGHRS, CDR2 YFSETQ. The V end was cut by 5 bases, the J end by 0 bases, with 12 bases between.

Only a few counts were recorded for this clonotype. DNA of the CDR3: TGTGCCAGCTCACCCTCCATCGGCGCAGATTCCTACAATGAGCAGTTCTTC. Translating gives CASSPSIGADSYNEQFF. The V gene is TRBV18, the J gene TRBJ2-1, with D unclear. CDR1 and CDR2 from the germline V gene are KGHSH and LQKENI. V was cut by 3 bases and J by 1 base, with 16 bases left in between. The CDR3 covers 17 residues.

The rearrangement uses TRBV4-1 and TRBJ2-1; 13 bases are shared with TRBD2. The CDR3 totals 16 residues. Germline V gene sequence: CDR1 MGHRA, CDR2 YSYEKL. J lost 7 bases, V lost 3 bases, and 6 bases had no gene match. DNA for the CDR3: TGCGCCAGCAGCCAGGAGGGACTAGCGGGGAAAAATGAGCAGTTCTTC. Amino acid sequence: CASSQEGLAGKNEQFF.